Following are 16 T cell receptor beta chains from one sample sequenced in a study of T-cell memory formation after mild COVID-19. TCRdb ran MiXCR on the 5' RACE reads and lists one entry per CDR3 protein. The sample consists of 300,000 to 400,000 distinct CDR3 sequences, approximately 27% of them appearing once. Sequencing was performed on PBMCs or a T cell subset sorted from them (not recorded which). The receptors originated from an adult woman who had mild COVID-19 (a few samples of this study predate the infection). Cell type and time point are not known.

CDR3 residues: CASRPSPWRQYF. CDR3 coding DNA: TGTGCCAGCAGGCCTAGCCCCTGGAGGCAGTACTTC. The chain carries TRBV27 and TRBJ2-7, with a tentative D call TRBD2 (5 bases). This CDR3 has 12 residues. V lost 6 bases to trimming and J lost 9 bases, with 15 bases between them. CDR1 MNHEY and CDR2 SMNVEV come from the germline V gene (reference sequence).

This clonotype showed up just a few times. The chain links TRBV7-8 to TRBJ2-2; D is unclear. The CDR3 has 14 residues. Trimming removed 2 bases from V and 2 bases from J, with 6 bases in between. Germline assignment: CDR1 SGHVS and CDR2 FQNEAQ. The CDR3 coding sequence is TGTGCCAGCAGCTTACGGCCAAACACCGGGGAGCTGTTTTTT. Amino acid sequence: CASSLRPNTGELFF. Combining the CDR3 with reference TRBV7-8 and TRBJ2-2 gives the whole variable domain GAGVSQSPRYKVAKRGQDVALRCDPISGHVSLFWYQQALGQGPEFLTYFQNEAQLDKSGLPSDRFFAERPEGSVSTLKIQRTQQEDSAVYLCASSLRPNTGELFFGEGSRLTVL.

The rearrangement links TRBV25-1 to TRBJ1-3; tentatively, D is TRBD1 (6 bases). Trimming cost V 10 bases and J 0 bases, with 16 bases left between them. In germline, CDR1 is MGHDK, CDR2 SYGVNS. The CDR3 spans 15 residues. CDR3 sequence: CAIGDTGFSGNTIYF. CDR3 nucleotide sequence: TGTGCCATCGGGGACACCGGATTCTCTGGAAACACCATATATTTT.

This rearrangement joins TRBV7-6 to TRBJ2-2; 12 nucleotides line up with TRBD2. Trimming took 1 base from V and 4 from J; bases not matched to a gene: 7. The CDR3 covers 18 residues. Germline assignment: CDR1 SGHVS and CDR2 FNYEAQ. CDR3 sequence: CASSLVGLAGFSTGELFF. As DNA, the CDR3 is TGTGCCAGCAGCTTAGTAGGACTAGCGGGATTTAGCACCGGGGAGCTGTTTTTT.

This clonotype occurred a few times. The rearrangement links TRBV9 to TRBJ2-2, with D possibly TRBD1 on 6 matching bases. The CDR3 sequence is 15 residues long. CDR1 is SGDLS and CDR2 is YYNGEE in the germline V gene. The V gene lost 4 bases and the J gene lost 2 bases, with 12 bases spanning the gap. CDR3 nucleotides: TGTGCCAGCAGCATACAGGGATTCAACACCGGGGAGCTGTTTTTT. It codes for CASSIQGFNTGELFF.

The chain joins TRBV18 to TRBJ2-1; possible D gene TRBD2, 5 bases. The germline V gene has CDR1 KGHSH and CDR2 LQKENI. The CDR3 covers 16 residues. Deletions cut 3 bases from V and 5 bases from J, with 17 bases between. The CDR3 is CASSPDGVWGNNEQFF. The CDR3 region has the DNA TGTGCCAGCTCACCCGACGGGGTCTGGGGAAACAATGAGCAGTTCTTC.

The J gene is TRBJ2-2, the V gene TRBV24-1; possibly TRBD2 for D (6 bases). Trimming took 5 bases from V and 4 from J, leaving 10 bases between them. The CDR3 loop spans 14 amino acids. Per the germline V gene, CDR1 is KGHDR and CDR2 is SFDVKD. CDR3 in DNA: TGTGCCACCAGTGCGGGGGTTAGCACCGGGGAGCTGTTTTTT. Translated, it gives CATSAGVSTGELFF.

The CDR3 region is CATSREGNWDTGELFF. As DNA, the CDR3 is TGTGCCACCAGCAGAGAGGGGAATTGGGACACCGGGGAGCTGTTTTTT. The rearrangement joins TRBV15 to TRBJ2-2; no definite D call. The V and J ends lost 0 bases and 3 bases respectively, with 11 bases between them. Per germline, CDR1 LNHNV and CDR2 YYDKDF (reference sequence). The CDR3 has 16 amino acids.

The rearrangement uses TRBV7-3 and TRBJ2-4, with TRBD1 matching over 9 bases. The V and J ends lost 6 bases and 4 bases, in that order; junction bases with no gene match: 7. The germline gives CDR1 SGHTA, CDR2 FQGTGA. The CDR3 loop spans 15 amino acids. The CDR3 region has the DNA TGTGCCAGCAGGGTCGTCGGGACAGGGAAAAACATTCAGTACTTC. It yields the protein CASRVVGTGKNIQYF.

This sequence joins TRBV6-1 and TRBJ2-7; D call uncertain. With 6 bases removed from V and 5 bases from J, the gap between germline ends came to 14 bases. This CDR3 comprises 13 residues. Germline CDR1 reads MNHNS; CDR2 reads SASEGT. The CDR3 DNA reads TGTGCCAGCAGCCGAAGGTTCCGGGACGAGCAGTACTTC. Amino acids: CASSRRFRDEQYF.

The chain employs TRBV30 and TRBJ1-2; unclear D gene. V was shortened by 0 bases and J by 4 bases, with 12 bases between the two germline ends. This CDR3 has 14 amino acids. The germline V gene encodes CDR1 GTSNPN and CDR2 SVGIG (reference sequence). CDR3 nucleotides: TGTGCCTGGAGTGTATTGCCCGGAGGCTATGGCTACACCTTC. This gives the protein CAWSVLPGGYGYTF. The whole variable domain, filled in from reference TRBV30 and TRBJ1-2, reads SQTIHQWPATLVQPVGSPLSLECTVEGTSNPNLYWYRQAAGRGLQLLFYSVGIGQISSEVPQNLSASRPQDRQFILSSKKLLLSDSGFYLCAWSVLPGGYGYTFGSGTRLTVV.

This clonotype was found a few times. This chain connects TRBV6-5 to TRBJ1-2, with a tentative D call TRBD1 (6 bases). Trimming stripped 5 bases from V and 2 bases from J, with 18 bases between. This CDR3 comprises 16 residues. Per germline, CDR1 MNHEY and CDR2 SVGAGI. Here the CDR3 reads CASSPQRGKGNYGYTF. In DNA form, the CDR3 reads TGTGCCAGCAGTCCACAGAGGGGGAAAGGGAACTATGGCTACACCTTC.

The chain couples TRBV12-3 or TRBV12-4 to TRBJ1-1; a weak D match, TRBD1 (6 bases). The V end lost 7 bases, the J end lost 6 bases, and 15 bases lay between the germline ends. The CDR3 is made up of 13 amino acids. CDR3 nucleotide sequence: TGTGCCAGCACCCGGGGGGGGCTCGCTGAAGCTTTCTTT. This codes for CASTRGGLAEAFF.

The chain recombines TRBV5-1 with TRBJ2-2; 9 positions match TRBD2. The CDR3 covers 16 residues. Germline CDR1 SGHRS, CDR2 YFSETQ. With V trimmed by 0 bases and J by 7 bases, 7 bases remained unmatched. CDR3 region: CASSLEWRGGHGELFF. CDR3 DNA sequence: TGCGCCAGCAGCTTGGAGTGGCGGGGGGGCCACGGGGAGCTGTTTTTT.

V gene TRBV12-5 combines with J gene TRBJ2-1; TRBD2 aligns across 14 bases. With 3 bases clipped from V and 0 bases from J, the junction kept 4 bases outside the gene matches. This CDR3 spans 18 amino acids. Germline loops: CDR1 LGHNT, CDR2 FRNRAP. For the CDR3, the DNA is TGTGCTAGTGGTTTAGGGGGGACTAGCGGGAGCTCCTACAATGAGCAGTTCTTC. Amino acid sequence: CASGLGGTSGSSYNEQFF.

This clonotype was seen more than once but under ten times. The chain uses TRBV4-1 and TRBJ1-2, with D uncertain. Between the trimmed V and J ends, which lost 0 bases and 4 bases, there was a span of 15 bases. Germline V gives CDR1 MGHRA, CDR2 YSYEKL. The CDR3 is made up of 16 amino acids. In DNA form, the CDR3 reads TGCGCCAGCAGCCAAGATCTAGGCTCGGCGGCCTATGGCTACACCTTC. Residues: CASSQDLGSAAYGYTF.